The 20 T cell receptor beta chains given below trace back to one sample, sequenced in a study of response to subunit inactivated influenza vaccine. TCRdb called the RT-PCR reads again in MiXCR, with one record for every CDR3 protein. The table has hundreds of thousands of distinct CDR3 sequences, approximately 14% seen once. Sequencing was performed on PBMCs from blood, taken approximately 13 days after vaccination. These receptor sequences come from a man aged 50-60 years who received an inactivated influenza vaccine.

This clonotype turned up a few times. The chain has TRBV7-2 and TRBJ1-6; D is unclear. Trimming shortened V by 1 base and J by 7 bases, and 14 bases separated the two germline ends. Per germline, CDR1 SGHTA and CDR2 FQGNSA. There are 16 residues in the CDR3. CDR3 sequence: CASSLGAANLNSPLHF. The CDR3 bases are TGTGCCAGCAGCTTAGGGGCAGCTAATTTGAATTCACCCCTCCACTTT.

This clonotype was recorded a few times. The chain carries TRBV20-1 and TRBJ1-6, with 9 nucleotides matching TRBD1. The germline V gene encodes CDR1 DFQATT and CDR2 SNEGSKA (reference sequence). The CDR3 length is 14 residues. Trimming at V came to 7 bases and at J to 7 bases, leaving 8 bases not matched to a gene. CDR3 residues: CSVKTGTGNSPLHF. The CDR3, as DNA: TGCAGTGTCAAAACCGGGACAGGGAATTCACCCCTCCACTTT.

This clonotype appeared a single time. The chain carries TRBV12-3 or TRBV12-4 and TRBJ2-1; no definite D call. Trimming removed 1 base at V and 6 bases at J, with 10 bases between. This CDR3 has 14 amino acids. The CDR3 DNA is TGTGCCAGCAGTTTAGTAGGTTACCCCAATGAGCAGTTCTTC. The encoded protein is CASSLVGYPNEQFF.

Here the CDR3 DNA reads TGTGCCAGTTTGCGGGGATTTAATGAAAAACTGTTTTTT. As protein: CASLRGFNEKLFF. The chain couples TRBV2 to TRBJ1-4; D gene unclear. The V gene's germline CDR1 is SNHLY and CDR2 FYNNEI. The ends were cut back, 9 bases at V and 4 bases at J, with 12 bases in the middle. This CDR3 contains 13 residues.

V and J are TRBV14 and TRBJ1-1, with TRBD1 matching over 10 bases. The trim removed 5 bases at V and 5 bases at J, leaving 5 bases unmatched. The germline V gene encodes CDR1 SGHDN and CDR2 FVKESK. CDR3 size: 14 residues. The CDR3 coding sequence is TGTGCCAGCAGCAAGACAGGGGGCATAACTGAAGCTTTCTTT. This translates into CASSKTGGITEAFF.

This clonotype was picked up a small number of times. J is TRBJ2-1 and V is TRBV5-1, with 10 bases fitting TRBD1. The CDR3 spans 15 residues. Germline V gene data show CDR1 as SGHRS and CDR2 as YFSETQ. V gave up 5 bases and J gave up 4 bases; unmatched junction bases: 6. The CDR3 DNA reads TGCGCCAGCAGAATAGGACAGGGGGGATACAATGAGCAGTTCTTC. It translates to CASRIGQGGYNEQFF.

This clonotype was observed a few times. The chain recombines TRBV5-4 with TRBJ1-4; TRBD1 agrees at 10 bases. Unmatched junction bases numbered 3, after V lost 2 bases and J lost 2 bases. The germline gives CDR1 SGHNT, CDR2 YYREEE (reference sequence). The CDR3 totals 16 residues. The CDR3 sequence: CASSFGQGGTNEKLFF. The DNA of the CDR3 is TGTGCCAGCAGCTTCGGACAGGGGGGGACTAATGAAAAACTGTTTTTT.

The chain links TRBV6-2 or TRBV6-3 to TRBJ2-1, with D perhaps TRBD1 or TRBD2 (5 bases each). In germline, CDR1 is MNHEY, CDR2 SVGEGT. The CDR3 runs to 13 residues. The V end lost 5 bases, the J end lost 8 bases, and 13 bases lay between the germline ends. The CDR3 DNA reads TGTGCCAGCAGTCCCCTTTTGGGGGATGAGCAGTTCTTC. Protein sequence: CASSPLLGDEQFF.

This clonotype was recorded a few times. This sequence joins TRBV7-9 and TRBJ2-1, with D perhaps TRBD1 (6 bases). From germline, CDR1 is SEHNR and CDR2 FQNEAQ (reference sequence). V lost 2 bases and J lost 0, with 14 bases in between. This CDR3 comprises 17 residues. CDR3 region: CASSLWVGALSYNEQFF. CDR3 coding DNA: TGTGCCAGCAGCTTATGGGTGGGGGCTCTCTCCTACAATGAGCAGTTCTTC.

This clonotype was counted a few times. The chain is built from TRBV7-2 and TRBJ2-3; 9 bases fit TRBD2. After removal of 6 bases from V and 0 bases from J, the junction contained 10 bases not matched to a gene. The CDR3 totals 17 residues. CDR1 is SGHTA, CDR2 FQGNSA, per germline. The DNA for the CDR3 is TGTGCCAGCAGTTACGCGGGGGGGCTTTGGAGCACAGATACGCAGTATTTT. Its protein product is CASSYAGGLWSTDTQYF.

This clonotype has more than one count but fewer than ten. The chain employs TRBV27 and TRBJ2-3; TRBD2 aligns across 12 bases. J lost 4 bases, V lost 5 bases, and 7 bases had no gene match. The CDR3 extends over 16 amino acids. Germline CDR1 reads MNHEY; CDR2 reads SMNVEV (reference sequence). CDR3 protein: CASSLTSGSIADTQYF. In nucleotides, the CDR3 is TGTGCCAGCAGTCTGACTAGCGGGAGTATCGCAGATACGCAGTATTTT.

The gene calls are TRBV5-1 and TRBJ2-7, with TRBD1 matching 9 bases. The J segment lost 0 bases and the V segment lost 4 bases, leaving 11 bases of the junction unmatched. This CDR3 comprises 17 residues. Germline V gives CDR1 SGHRS, CDR2 YFSETQ. CDR3 in amino acids: CASSPRTGVPDSYEQYF. In nucleotides, the CDR3 is TGCGCCAGCAGCCCACGGACAGGGGTTCCCGACTCCTACGAGCAGTACTTC.

This clonotype showed up just a few times. The gene calls are TRBV5-1 and TRBJ2-7; TRBD1 agrees at 7 bases. The CDR3 consists of 15 residues. Germline V lookup: CDR1 SGHRS, CDR2 YFSETQ. Germline trimming cut 4 bases from V and 9 bases from J; bases unmatched to any gene: 16. Here the CDR3 reads CASSPESGQRSVQYF. The CDR3 DNA follows: TGCGCCAGCAGCCCCGAGTCGGGACAGCGGTCGGTGCAGTACTTC. The variable domain in full, completed from reference TRBV5-1 and TRBJ2-7, reads KAGVTQTPRYLIKTRGQQVTLSCSPISGHRSVSWYQQTPGQGLQFLFEYFSETQRNKGNFPGRFSGRQFSNSRSEMNVSTLELGDSALYLCASSPESGQRSVQYFGPGTRLTVT.

This rearrangement joins TRBV29-1 to TRBJ2-1; 9 bases are shared with TRBD2. CDR1 is SQVTM, CDR2 ANQGSEA, per germline. V dropped 6 bases and J dropped 9; count of bases not matched to a gene: 15. The CDR3 is 15 residues long. CDR3 residues: CSVNTGTSILGEQFF. CDR3 nucleotides: TGCAGCGTCAATACCGGGACTAGCATATTAGGTGAGCAGTTCTTC.

This clonotype was picked up a small number of times. The chain employs TRBV15 and TRBJ1-4, with D maybe TRBD1 (6 bases). The V gene's germline CDR1 is LNHNV and CDR2 YYDKDF (reference sequence). With 1 base removed from V and 7 bases from J, the gap between germline ends came to 10 bases. The length of the CDR3 is 14 residues. CDR3 DNA sequence: TGTGCCACCAGCAGAGCAGGGGCGCGTGAAAAACTGTTTTTT. This translates into CATSRAGAREKLFF.

To note about this clonotype: This could be a read error, since a much larger clone is one nucleotide away. The CDR3 coding sequence is TGTGCCATCAGTTTTTCTGGGGAAAACATTCAGTACTTC. Amino acid sequence: CAISFSGENIQYF. The V call is TRBV12-3 or TRBV12-4, the J call TRBJ2-4; no clear D. CDR3 length equals 13 residues.

Only a few counts were recorded for this clonotype. This sequence joins TRBV5-1 and TRBJ2-5; 8 bases are shared with TRBD2. V trimming: 4 bases; J trimming: 2 bases; junction bases outside the gene matches: 7. The germline V gene encodes CDR1 SGHRS and CDR2 YFSETQ. This CDR3 spans 15 amino acids. CDR3 bases: TGCGCCAGCAGCCCGGATAGCGGGGTTCAAGAGACCCAGTACTTC. As protein: CASSPDSGVQETQYF.

This clonotype was detected a few times. This chain uses TRBV20-1 with TRBJ1-1; TRBD1 aligns across 7 bases. V shed 2 bases, J shed 2 bases, and the junction held 2 bases outside the gene matches. The CDR3 has 13 residues. CDR1 and CDR2 (germline): DFQATT, SNEGSKA (reference sequence). CDR3 DNA sequence: TGCAGTGCTAGACGGGACAGAAACACTGAAGCTTTCTTT. Translating it yields CSARRDRNTEAFF.

J is TRBJ2-7 and V is TRBV29-1; D might be TRBD1 (5 bases). CDR1 and CDR2 from the germline V gene are SQVTM and ANQGSEA. Trimming took 0 bases from V and 0 from J, leaving 12 bases between them. This CDR3 has 15 residues. In DNA, the CDR3 is TGCAGCGTTGAAGATCAACAGGCTAGCTCCTACGAGCAGTACTTC. Translating it yields CSVEDQQASSYEQYF.

This clonotype occurred a few times. The rearrangement uses TRBV3-1 and TRBJ1-1, with D hard to call. This CDR3 comprises 14 residues. Germline V CDR1 and CDR2: LGHDT, YNNKEL (reference sequence). With 4 bases removed from V and 1 base from J, the gap between germline ends came to 10 bases. CDR3 sequence: CASSRSDWNTEAFF. The DNA of the CDR3 is TGTGCCAGCAGCCGGTCGGATTGGAACACTGAAGCTTTCTTT. Based on the CDR3 plus reference TRBV3-1 and TRBJ1-1, the full variable domain is DTAVSQTPKYLVTQMGNDKSIKCEQNLGHDTMYWYKQDSKKFLKIMFSYNNKELIINETVPNRFSPKSPDKAHLNLHINSLELGDSAVYFCASSRSDWNTEAFFGQGTRLTVV.